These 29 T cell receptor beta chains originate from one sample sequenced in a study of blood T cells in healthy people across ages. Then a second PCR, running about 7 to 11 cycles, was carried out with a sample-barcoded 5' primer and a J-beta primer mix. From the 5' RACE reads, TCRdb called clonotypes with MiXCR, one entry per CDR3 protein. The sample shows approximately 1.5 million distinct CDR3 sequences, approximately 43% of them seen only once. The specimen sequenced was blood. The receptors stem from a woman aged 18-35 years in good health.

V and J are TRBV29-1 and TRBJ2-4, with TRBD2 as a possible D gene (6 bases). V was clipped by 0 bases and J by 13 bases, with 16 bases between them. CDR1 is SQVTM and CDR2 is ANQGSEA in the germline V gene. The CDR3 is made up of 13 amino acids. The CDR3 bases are TGCAGCGTTGAAGAGCGGGGCCCAAAGGCCCAGTACTTC. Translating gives CSVEERGPKAQYF.

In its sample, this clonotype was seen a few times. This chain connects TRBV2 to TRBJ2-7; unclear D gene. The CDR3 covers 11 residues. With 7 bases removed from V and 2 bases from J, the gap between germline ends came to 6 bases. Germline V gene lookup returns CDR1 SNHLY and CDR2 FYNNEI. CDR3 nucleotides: TGTGCCAGCAAGCAGGCCTACGAGCAGTACTTC. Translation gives CASKQAYEQYF.

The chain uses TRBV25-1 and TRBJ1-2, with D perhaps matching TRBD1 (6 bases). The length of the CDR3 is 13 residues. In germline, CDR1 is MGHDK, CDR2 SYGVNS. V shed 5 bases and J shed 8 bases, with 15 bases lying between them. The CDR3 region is CASSNRVREGYTF. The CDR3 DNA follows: TGTGCCAGCAGTAACAGGGTACGGGAAGGCTACACCTTC.

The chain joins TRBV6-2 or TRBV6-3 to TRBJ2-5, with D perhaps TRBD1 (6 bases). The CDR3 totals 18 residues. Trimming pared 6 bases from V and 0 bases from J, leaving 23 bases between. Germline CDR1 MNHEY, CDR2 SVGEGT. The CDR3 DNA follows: TGTGCCAGCAGACACTTCAGACGACGACAGGTTTACCAAGAGACCCAGTACTTC. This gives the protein CASRHFRRRQVYQETQYF.

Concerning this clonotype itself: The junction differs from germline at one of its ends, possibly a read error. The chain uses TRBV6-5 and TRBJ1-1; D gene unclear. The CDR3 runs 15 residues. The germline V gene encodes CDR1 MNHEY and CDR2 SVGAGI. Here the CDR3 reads CASSRRTSPNTEAFF. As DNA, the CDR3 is TGTGCCAGCAGTAGACGAACCTCACCGAACACGGAAGCTTTCTTT.

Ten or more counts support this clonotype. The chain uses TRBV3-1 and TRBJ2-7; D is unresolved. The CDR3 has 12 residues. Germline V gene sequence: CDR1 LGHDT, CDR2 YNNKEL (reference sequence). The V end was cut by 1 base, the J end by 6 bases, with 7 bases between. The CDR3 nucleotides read TGTGCCAGCAGCCAAGTAGGGTCCGAGCAGTACTTC. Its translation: CASSQVGSEQYF.

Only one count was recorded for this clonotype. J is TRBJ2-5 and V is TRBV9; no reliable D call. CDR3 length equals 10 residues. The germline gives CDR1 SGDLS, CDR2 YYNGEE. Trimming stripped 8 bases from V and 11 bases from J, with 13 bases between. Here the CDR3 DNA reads TGTGCCAGTTGTGGACCGAAGCAGTACTTC. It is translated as CASCGPKQYF.

CDR3 protein: CASSPIARTGGTYEQYF. CDR3 nucleotide sequence: TGTGCCAGCAGCCCGATCGCCCGGACAGGGGGGACCTACGAGCAGTACTTC. This sequence joins TRBV6-1 and TRBJ2-7, with 10 bases lining up with TRBD1. This CDR3 region has 17 residues. The germline CDR1 and CDR2 sequences are MNHNS and SASEGT. The J segment lost 2 bases and the V segment lost 6 bases, leaving 13 bases of the junction unmatched.

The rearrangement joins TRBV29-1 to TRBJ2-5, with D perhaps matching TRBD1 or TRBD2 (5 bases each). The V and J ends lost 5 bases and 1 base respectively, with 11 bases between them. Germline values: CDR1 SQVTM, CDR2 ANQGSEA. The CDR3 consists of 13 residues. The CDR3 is CSVSPGPQETQYF. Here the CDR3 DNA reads TGCAGCGTTAGTCCGGGACCCCAAGAGACCCAGTACTTC.

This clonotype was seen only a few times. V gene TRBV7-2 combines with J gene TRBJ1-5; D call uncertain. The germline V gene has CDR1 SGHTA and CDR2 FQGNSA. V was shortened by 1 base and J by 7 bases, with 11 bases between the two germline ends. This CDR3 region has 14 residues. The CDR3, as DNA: TGTGCCAGCAGCTTAGTCAACCGTAACCAGCCCCAGCATTTT. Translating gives CASSLVNRNQPQHF.

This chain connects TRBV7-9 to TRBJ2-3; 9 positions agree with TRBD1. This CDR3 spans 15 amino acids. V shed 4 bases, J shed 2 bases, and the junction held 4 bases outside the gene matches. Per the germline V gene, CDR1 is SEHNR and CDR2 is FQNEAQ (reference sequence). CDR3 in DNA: TGTGCCAGCAGCTCGACAGGGGGTAACACAGATACGCAGTATTTT. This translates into CASSSTGGNTDTQYF.

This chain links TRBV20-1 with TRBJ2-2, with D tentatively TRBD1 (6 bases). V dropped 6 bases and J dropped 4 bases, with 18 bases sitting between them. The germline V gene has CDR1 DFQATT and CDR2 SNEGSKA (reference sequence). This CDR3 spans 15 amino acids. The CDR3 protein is CSANRESPTTGELFF. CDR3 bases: TGCAGTGCAAACAGGGAGAGCCCGACCACCGGGGAGCTGTTTTTT.

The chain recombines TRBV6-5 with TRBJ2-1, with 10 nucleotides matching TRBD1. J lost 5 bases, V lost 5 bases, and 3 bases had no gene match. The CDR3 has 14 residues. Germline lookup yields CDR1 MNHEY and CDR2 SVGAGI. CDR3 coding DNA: TGTGCCAGCAGTCGGGACAGGGGTAACAATGAGCAGTTCTTC. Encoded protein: CASSRDRGNNEQFF.

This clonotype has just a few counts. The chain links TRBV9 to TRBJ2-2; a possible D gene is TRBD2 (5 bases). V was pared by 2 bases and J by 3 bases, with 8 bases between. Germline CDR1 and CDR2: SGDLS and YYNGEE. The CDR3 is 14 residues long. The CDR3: CASSVLADTGELFF. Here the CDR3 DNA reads TGTGCCAGCAGCGTCCTAGCAGACACCGGGGAGCTGTTTTTT.

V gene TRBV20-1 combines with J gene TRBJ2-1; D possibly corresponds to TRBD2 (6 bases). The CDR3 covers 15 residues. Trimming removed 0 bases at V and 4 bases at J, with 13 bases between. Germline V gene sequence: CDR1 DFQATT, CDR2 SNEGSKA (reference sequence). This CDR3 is CSARDGSGPYNEQFF. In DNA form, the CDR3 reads TGCAGTGCTAGAGATGGGAGCGGGCCTTACAATGAGCAGTTCTTC.

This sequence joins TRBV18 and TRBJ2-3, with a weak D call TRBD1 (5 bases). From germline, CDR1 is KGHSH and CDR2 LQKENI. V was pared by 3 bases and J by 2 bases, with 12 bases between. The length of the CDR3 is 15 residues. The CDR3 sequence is CASSPSTGFTDTQYF. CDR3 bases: TGTGCCAGCTCACCGTCAACAGGATTCACAGATACGCAGTATTTT.

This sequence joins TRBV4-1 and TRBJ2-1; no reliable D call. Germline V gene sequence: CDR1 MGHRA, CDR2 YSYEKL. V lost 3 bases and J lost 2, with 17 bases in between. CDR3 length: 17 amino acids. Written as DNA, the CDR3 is TGCGCCAGCAGCCACCCTCGACTGGCGGCCACCTACAATGAGCAGTTCTTC. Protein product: CASSHPRLAATYNEQFF.

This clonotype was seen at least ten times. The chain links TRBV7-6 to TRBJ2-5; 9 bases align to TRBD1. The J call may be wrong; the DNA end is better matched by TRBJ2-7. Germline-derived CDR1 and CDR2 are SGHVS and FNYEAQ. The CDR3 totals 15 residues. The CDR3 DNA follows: TGTGCCAGCAGCTTAGAGGGACAGGGTGATTCCGAGCAGTACTTC. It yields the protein CASSLEGQGDSEQYF.

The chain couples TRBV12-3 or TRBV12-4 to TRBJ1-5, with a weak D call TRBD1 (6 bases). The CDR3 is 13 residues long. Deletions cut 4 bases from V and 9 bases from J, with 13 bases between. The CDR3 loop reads CASSSTWGPPQHF. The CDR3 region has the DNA TGTGCCAGCAGTTCTACCTGGGGGCCGCCCCAGCATTTT.

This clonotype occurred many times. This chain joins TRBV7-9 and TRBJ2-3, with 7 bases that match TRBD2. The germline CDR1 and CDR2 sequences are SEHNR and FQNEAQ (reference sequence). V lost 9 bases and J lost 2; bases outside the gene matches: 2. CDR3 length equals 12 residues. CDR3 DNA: TGTGCCAGAGCGGGGTCCACAGATACGCAGTATTTT. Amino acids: CARAGSTDTQYF.

The DNA of the CDR3 is TGTGCCAGCAGCCTAGGGACAGGGGTTCTATACGAGCAGTACTTC. Amino acids: CASSLGTGVLYEQYF. The chain joins TRBV12-3 or TRBV12-4 to TRBJ2-7, with 10 bases that match TRBD1. The CDR3 contains 15 residues. V shed 6 bases, J shed 4 bases, and the junction held 9 bases outside the gene matches.

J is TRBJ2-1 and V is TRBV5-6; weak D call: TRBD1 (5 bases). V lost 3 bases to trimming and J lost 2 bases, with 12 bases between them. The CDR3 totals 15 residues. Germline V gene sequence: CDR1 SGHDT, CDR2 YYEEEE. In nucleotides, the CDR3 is TGTGCCAGCAGCTCGAGACAGACACCCTACAATGAGCAGTTCTTC. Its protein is CASSSRQTPYNEQFF. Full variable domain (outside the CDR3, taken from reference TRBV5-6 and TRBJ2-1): DAGVTQSPTHLIKTRGQQVTLRCSPKSGHDTVSWYQQALGQGPQFIFQYYEEEERQRGNFPDRFSGHQFPNYSSELNVNALLLGDSALYLCASSSRQTPYNEQFFGPGTRLTVL.

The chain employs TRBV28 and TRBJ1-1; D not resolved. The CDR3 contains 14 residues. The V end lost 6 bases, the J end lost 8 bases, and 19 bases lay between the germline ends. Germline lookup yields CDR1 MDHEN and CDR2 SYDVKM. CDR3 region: CASRPTLQVREAFF. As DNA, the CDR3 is TGTGCCAGCAGACCAACCCTTCAAGTACGGGAAGCTTTCTTT.

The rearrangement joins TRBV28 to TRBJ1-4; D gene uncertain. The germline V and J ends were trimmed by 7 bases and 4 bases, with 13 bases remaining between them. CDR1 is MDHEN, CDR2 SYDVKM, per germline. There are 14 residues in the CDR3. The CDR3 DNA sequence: TGTGCCAGCATCACGGGTCCTTATAATGAAAAACTGTTTTTT. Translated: CASITGPYNEKLFF.

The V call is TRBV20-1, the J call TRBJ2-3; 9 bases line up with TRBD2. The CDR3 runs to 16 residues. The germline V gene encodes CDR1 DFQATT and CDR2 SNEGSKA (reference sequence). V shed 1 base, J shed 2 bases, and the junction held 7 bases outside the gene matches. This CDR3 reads CSARVVLAGFTDTQYF. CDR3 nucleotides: TGCAGTGCTAGAGTCGTCCTAGCGGGGTTCACAGATACGCAGTATTTT.

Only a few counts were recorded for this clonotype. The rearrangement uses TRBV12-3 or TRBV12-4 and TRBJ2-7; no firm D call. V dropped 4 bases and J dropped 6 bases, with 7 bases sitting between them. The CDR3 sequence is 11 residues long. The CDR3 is CASSSYTEQYF. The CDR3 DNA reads TGTGCCAGCAGTTCCTACACCGAGCAGTACTTC.

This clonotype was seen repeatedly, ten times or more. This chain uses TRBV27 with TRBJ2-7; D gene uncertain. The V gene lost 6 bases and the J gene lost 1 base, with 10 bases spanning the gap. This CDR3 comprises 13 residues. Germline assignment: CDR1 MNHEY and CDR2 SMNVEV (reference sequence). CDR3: CASSSGSSYEQYF. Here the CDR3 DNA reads TGTGCCAGCAGCTCCGGCAGTTCCTACGAGCAGTACTTC.

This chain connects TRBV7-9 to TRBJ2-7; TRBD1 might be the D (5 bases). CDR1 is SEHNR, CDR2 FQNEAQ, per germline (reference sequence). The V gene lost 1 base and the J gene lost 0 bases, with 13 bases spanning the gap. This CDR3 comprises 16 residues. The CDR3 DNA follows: TGTGCCAGCAGCTTAGAGCCAGGGCGAAGCTCCTACGAGCAGTACTTC. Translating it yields CASSLEPGRSSYEQYF.

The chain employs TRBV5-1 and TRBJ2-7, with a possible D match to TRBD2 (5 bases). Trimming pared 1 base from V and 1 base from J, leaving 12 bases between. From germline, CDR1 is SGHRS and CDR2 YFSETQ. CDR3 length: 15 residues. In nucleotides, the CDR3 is TGCGCCAGCAGCTTGTGCTGTCGGGGATCCTACGAGCAGTACTTC. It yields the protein CASSLCCRGSYEQYF.